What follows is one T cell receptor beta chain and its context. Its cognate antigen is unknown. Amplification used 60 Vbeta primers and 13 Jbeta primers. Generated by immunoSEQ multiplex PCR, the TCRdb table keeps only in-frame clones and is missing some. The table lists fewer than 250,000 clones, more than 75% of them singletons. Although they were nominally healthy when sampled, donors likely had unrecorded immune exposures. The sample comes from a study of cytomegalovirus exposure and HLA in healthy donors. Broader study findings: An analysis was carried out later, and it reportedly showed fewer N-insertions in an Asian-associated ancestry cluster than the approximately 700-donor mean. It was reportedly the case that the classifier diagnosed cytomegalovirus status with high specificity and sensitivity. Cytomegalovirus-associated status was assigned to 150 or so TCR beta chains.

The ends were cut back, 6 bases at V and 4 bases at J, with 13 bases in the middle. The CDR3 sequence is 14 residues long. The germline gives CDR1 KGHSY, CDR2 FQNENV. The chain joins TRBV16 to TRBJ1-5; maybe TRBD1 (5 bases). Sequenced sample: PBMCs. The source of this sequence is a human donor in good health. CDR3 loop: CASRQRRTNQPQHF. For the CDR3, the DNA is TGTGCCAGCAGACAACGGCGGACAAATCAGCCCCAGCATTTT.